The present T cell receptor (beta chain) was sequenced within a study of beta chain features in type 1 diabetes. The study, taken as a whole, reports: Patients with type 1 diabetes carried fewer insertions and had more deletions at their VDJ junctions. TCRB CDR3 length was moderately but significantly reduced in all four CD4+ subsets of Type 1 diabetes patients. The question left open here concerned HLA type influencing TCRB rearrangement. Healthy donors had naive, central memory and Treg TCRB repertoires that appeared less similar than those seen among patients.

This clone was counted a few times. Its antigen is undetermined. Expressed TCRB transcripts were sequenced after all isolated RNA was converted to cDNA. The repertoire was sequenced with immunoSEQ multiplex PCR; TCRdb's copy has only in-frame clones and lacks some. This sample has 100,000 to 150,000 clones, with roughly 17% found just once. Per germline, CDR1 MNHNS and CDR2 SASEGT. The CDR3 is 12 residues long. V shed 6 bases and J shed 7 bases, with 10 bases lying between them. The V call is TRBV6-1, the J call TRBJ2-1, with D unresolved. The sequence came from a man between 18 and 35 years old with type 1 diabetes. Input material: central memory CD4+ T cells from blood. CDR3 region: CASRPERNEQFF. CDR3 DNA sequence: TGTGCCAGCAGACCTGAACGAAATGAGCAGTTCTTC.